Below, 2 T cell receptor beta chains from the same sample are listed, as sequenced in a study of blood T cell repertoires in COVID-19. Assay used: immunoSEQ multiplex PCR; TCRdb lists only in-frame clones, some missing. The sample yields about 150,000 clones, roughly 90% seen once. The sequenced material came from peripheral blood. The receptors were sampled from a woman in her seventies with acute or convalescent COVID-19.

The chain carries TRBV2 and TRBJ1-2; D uncertain. The CDR3 spans 12 residues. V shed 0 bases and J shed 4 bases, with 3 bases lying between them. The germline V gene has CDR1 SNHLY and CDR2 FYNNEI. In DNA, the CDR3 is TGTGCCAGCAGTGAAGCCTTCTATGGCTACACCTTC. Translated: CASSEAFYGYTF.

This sequence joins TRBV24-1 and TRBJ2-1; 8 nucleotides match TRBD2. V lost 3 bases to trimming and J lost 4 bases; unmatched junction nucleotides: 7. The length of the CDR3 is 16 residues. The germline gives CDR1 KGHDR, CDR2 SFDVKD. The CDR3 nucleotides read TGTGCCACCAGTGATCCCAGCGGGGGACCTTACAATGAGCAGTTCTTC. Amino acid sequence: CATSDPSGGPYNEQFF.